This T cell receptor beta chain was sequenced for a study of shared clonotypes between healthy human individuals. On the study more broadly: A donor's plate count was three for CD4 naive and three for CD4 memory; CD8 naive had two and CD8 memory one.

Study-level findings and limits: Around 4.7% of naive CD4 clonotypes were shared across four donors. An anticipated effect of sequencing depth on clonotype sharing among donors was recognized.

Authors' data handling: ImmunoSEQ gave junction-only sequences without quality scores, so filtering differed. TCRdb's copy holds only in-frame clones and misses some; the assay was immunoSEQ multiplex PCR. The V and J calls and clone size come from that table; D and trimming were worked out from the DNA. This sample has about 2 million clones, with over 85% found just once. Notes on this clone: Its antigen remains unidentified. The sample has other DNA sequences that encode this CDR3 too.

This CDR3 spans 14 amino acids. The germline CDR1 and CDR2 sequences are SGHRS and YFSETQ. Trimming took 0 bases from V and 2 from J, leaving 5 bases between them. This sequence was found in a man between 18 and 29 years old in good health. This chain uses TRBV5-1 with TRBJ2-2; D is unresolved. Specimen: naive CD4+ T cells sorted from blood. As to subset: CD45RA+ positively selected. The CDR3 sequence is CASSLATNTGELFF. In DNA, the CDR3 is TGCGCCAGCAGCTTGGCCACTAACACCGGGGAGCTGTTTTTT.